These 29 T cell receptor beta chains share one sample of origin, sequenced in a study of CD8 T cells in ankylosing spondylitis. Regarding the study as a whole: The study identified a TCR beta motif of under 10 highly homologous variants that appeared characteristic of ankylosing spondylitis blood.

TCRdb re-derived calls from the 5' RACE reads in MiXCR, one entry per CDR3 protein. Found here are 220,000 or so distinct CDR3 sequences, around 16% of them singletons; the top ten hold under 45%. Their recognized antigens are unknown. Source material: blood, either unsorted or a sorted T cell fraction (not recorded which). Receptor source: a male donor with ankylosing spondylitis.

This clonotype was found a few times. The chain is built from TRBV2 and TRBJ2-3, with TRBD1 matching over 7 bases. CDR1 and CDR2 (germline): SNHLY, FYNNEI. V shed 6 bases, J shed 4 bases, and the junction held 7 bases outside the gene matches. There are 14 residues in the CDR3. The CDR3 sequence: CASSEGALPDTQYF. In DNA, the CDR3 is TGTGCCAGCAGCGAGGGGGCATTGCCAGATACGCAGTATTTT.

This clonotype was detected only a few times. Mismatch with germline at one junction end may stem from a read error. The V gene is TRBV24-1, the J gene TRBJ2-1, with TRBD1 identical over 10 bases. CDR3 length: 16 amino acids. CDR1 and CDR2 from the germline V gene are KGHDR and SFDVKD. CDR3 sequence: CATPRPTGTGENEQFF. Here the CDR3 DNA reads TGTGCCACCCCTCGCCCAACCGGGACAGGGGAAAATGAACAGTTCTTC.

This clonotype was observed a handful of times. The chain combines TRBV7-8 with TRBJ2-3; D tentatively reads TRBD1 or TRBD2 (5 bases each). The germline V gene has CDR1 SGHVS and CDR2 FQNEAQ. This CDR3 has 15 amino acids. V gave up 5 bases and J gave up 3 bases, with 15 bases separating them. The CDR3 DNA follows: TGTGCCAGCAGCGCGACGTGGGGGATTACAGATACGCAGTATTTT. Encoded protein: CASSATWGITDTQYF.

The sample holds a few counts of this clonotype. This CDR3 is CASSLVPFYEQYF. The CDR3 DNA reads as TGTGCCAGCAGCTTAGTCCCTTTCTACGAGCAGTACTTC. V gene TRBV7-2 combines with J gene TRBJ2-7; D is undetermined. The V gene lost 1 base and the J gene lost 3 bases, with 7 bases spanning the gap. Germline CDR1 SGHTA, CDR2 FQGNSA. This CDR3 spans 13 amino acids.

Worth noting for this clonotype: A much larger clone lies one base from this, so it may be a read error. The rearrangement joins TRBV6-5 to TRBJ2-1; 8 nucleotides line up with TRBD1. The CDR3 is 14 residues long. Germline CDR1 and CDR2: MNHEY and SVGAGI. The CDR3 sequence is CASSYSGQVNEKFF. In nucleotides, the CDR3 is TGTGCCAGCAGTTACTCGGGACAGGTCAATGAGAAGTTCTTC.

This clonotype came up a few times. The chain couples TRBV9 to TRBJ2-1; TRBD2 matches at 12 bases. V gave up 0 bases and J gave up 0 bases; unmatched junction bases: 1. The CDR3 covers 17 residues. Germline V gives CDR1 SGDLS, CDR2 YYNGEE. The CDR3 spells CASSVETSGSSYNEQFF. The CDR3 DNA follows: TGTGCCAGCAGCGTAGAGACTAGCGGGAGCTCCTACAATGAGCAGTTCTTC.

The V and J genes are TRBV29-1 and TRBJ2-7; TRBD1 agrees at 8 bases. After removal of 4 bases from V and 0 bases from J, the junction contained 2 bases not matched to a gene. The CDR3 length is 13 residues. Germline V lookup: CDR1 SQVTM, CDR2 ANQGSEA. CDR3 nucleotides: TGCAGCGTTGTCCAGGGGGCCTCCTACGAGCAGTACTTC. It translates to CSVVQGASYEQYF.

The chain joins TRBV4-1 to TRBJ2-3; D is tentatively TRBD1 or TRBD2 (6 bases each). Germline assignment: CDR1 MGHRA and CDR2 YSYEKL. V was trimmed by 3 bases and J by 4 bases, leaving 20 bases between them. The CDR3 totals 17 residues. Here the CDR3 reads CASSHATAGGLADTQYF. CDR3 coding DNA: TGCGCCAGCAGCCATGCTACAGCCGGGGGCCTAGCAGATACGCAGTATTTT.

Regarding this clonotype: An end of the junction differs from the germline gene, which may be a read error. The rearrangement uses TRBV30 and TRBJ1-2, with 8 positions matching TRBD1. The CDR3 covers 13 residues. The V gene's germline CDR1 is GTSNPN and CDR2 SVGIG (reference sequence). The CDR3 protein is CAWTAGGGQAFSF. The CDR3 DNA follows: TGTGCCTGGACCGCAGGAGGGGGACAGGCCTTTTCCTTC.

To note about this clonotype: Mismatch with germline at one junction end may stem from a read error. J is TRBJ2-3 and V is TRBV5-1, with D unclear. Germline values: CDR1 SGHRS, CDR2 YFSETQ. There are 10 residues in the CDR3. CDR3 nucleotides: TGCGCCAGCAGCTTGGCCCCAGGACCCTTT. It is translated as CASSLAPGPF.

This clonotype was observed a few times. The chain recombines TRBV7-9 with TRBJ2-7; no clear D gene. The V end lost 6 bases, the J end lost 1 base, and 16 bases lay between the germline ends. Germline assignment: CDR1 SEHNR and CDR2 FQNEAQ (reference sequence). The CDR3 loop spans 15 amino acids. The CDR3 reads CASRPGGSWSYEQYF. The CDR3 DNA reads TGTGCCAGCAGACCCGGTGGTTCTTGGTCCTACGAGCAGTACTTC. The full variable domain, in which reference TRBV7-9 and TRBJ2-7 provide the parts outside the CDR3, is DTGVSQNPRHKITKRGQNVTFRCDPISEHNRLYWYRQTLGQGPEFLTYFQNEAQLEKSRLLSDRFSAERPKGSFSTLEIQRTEQGDSAMYLCASRPGGSWSYEQYFGPGTRLTVT.

This clonotype was counted between two and nine times. The J gene is TRBJ2-7, the V gene TRBV28; no clear D gene. Germline V gives CDR1 MDHEN, CDR2 SYDVKM. Trimming pared 5 bases from V and 3 bases from J, leaving 14 bases between. The CDR3 consists of 14 residues. The CDR3 reads CASSLRTVNYEQYF. In DNA, the CDR3 is TGTGCCAGCAGTCTCCGGACCGTCAACTACGAGCAGTACTTC. Variable domain in full (rest from reference TRBV28 and TRBJ2-7): DVKVTQSSRYLVKRTGEKVFLECVQDMDHENMFWYRQDPGLGLRLIYFSYDVKMKEKGDIPEGYSVSREKKERFSLILESASTNQTSMYLCASSLRTVNYEQYFGPGTRLTVT.

The genes are TRBV2 and TRBJ2-1; D ambiguous. This CDR3 is 13 amino acids long. Trimming left V 0 bases short and J 4 bases short, with 4 bases between. CDR1 and CDR2 from the germline V gene are SNHLY and FYNNEI. Here the CDR3 DNA reads TGTGCCAGCAGTGAAGCGCATTACAATGAGCAGTTCTTC. It is translated as CASSEAHYNEQFF. Complete variable domain (other parts from reference TRBV2 and TRBJ2-1): EPEVTQTPSHQVTQMGQEVILRCVPISNHLYFYWYRQILGQKVEFLVSFYNNEISEKSEIFDDQFSVERPDGSNFTLKIRSTKLEDSAMYFCASSEAHYNEQFFGPGTRLTVL.

This clonotype appeared a few times. The chain has TRBV5-1 and TRBJ2-3, with 10 bases aligning to TRBD2. Trimming cost V 0 bases and J 2 bases; bases outside gene matches: 6. Germline values: CDR1 SGHRS, CDR2 YFSETQ. This CDR3 contains 17 residues. The CDR3 coding sequence is TGCGCCAGCAGCTTGGCACTAGCGGGGACTATCACAGATACGCAGTATTTT. Translation gives CASSLALAGTITDTQYF.

The chain carries TRBV24-1 and TRBJ1-2, with a possible D match to TRBD1 (5 bases). This CDR3 spans 14 amino acids. V gave up 4 bases and J gave up 7 bases, with 15 bases separating them. Germline V gene data show CDR1 as KGHDR and CDR2 as SFDVKD. In DNA form, the CDR3 reads TGTGCCACCAGTGACTCGACAGCTCTTGGTGGCTACACCTTC. This translates into CATSDSTALGGYTF.

This clonotype was counted many times. This sequence joins TRBV4-1 and TRBJ1-1, with D maybe TRBD1 (6 bases). The V gene's germline CDR1 is MGHRA and CDR2 YSYEKL. Trimming took off 0 bases at V and 0 bases at J, with 11 bases between the two ends. This CDR3 is 16 amino acids long. The CDR3 loop reads CASSQERTALNTEAFF. CDR3 bases: TGCGCCAGCAGCCAAGAAAGGACAGCGCTGAACACTGAAGCTTTCTTT.

The J gene is TRBJ1-1, the V gene TRBV6-5; no definite D call. The CDR3 is made up of 14 amino acids. CDR1 is MNHEY, CDR2 SVGAGI, per germline. V was pared by 4 bases and J by 4 bases, with 13 bases between. CDR3 nucleotide sequence: TGTGCCAGCAGTTTTGGACCCGGCGCCACTGAAGCTTTCTTT. Its translation is CASSFGPGATEAFF.

This clonotype was seen only a few times. The chain links TRBV12-3 or TRBV12-4 to TRBJ2-1; a weak D match, TRBD2 (6 bases). This CDR3 is built from 12 residues. V lost 4 bases and J 5 bases, leaving 6 bases between the germline ends. CDR3 loop: CASSWGDNEQFF. CDR3 DNA sequence: TGTGCCAGCAGTTGGGGGGACAATGAGCAGTTCTTC.

About this clonotype itself: This may arise from a read error, as a much more abundant clone is one base away. This is likely a read error, given that the CDR3 carries no conserved phenylalanine or tryptophan at its end. This chain joins TRBV29-1 and TRBJ2-1; D is possibly TRBD1 or TRBD2 (5 bases each). This CDR3 spans 12 amino acids. V was shortened by 5 bases and J by 6 bases, with 11 bases between the two germline ends. Germline CDR1 and CDR2: SQVTM and ANQGSEA. As DNA, the CDR3 is TGCAGCGTTCCCGGGGCCGTCAATGAGCAGTTCTCC. Residues: CSVPGAVNEQFS.

The chain has TRBV24-1 and TRBJ2-1; the match to TRBD1 covers 7 bases. V was pared by 4 bases and J by 8 bases, with 7 bases of the junction left unmatched. The germline gives CDR1 KGHDR, CDR2 SFDVKD. This CDR3 comprises 14 residues. The CDR3 loop is CATSEAGGGDEQFF. In nucleotides, the CDR3 is TGTGCCACCAGTGAAGCAGGGGGTGGGGATGAGCAGTTCTTC.

The chain couples TRBV12-5 to TRBJ1-1; D remains unclear. Germline CDR1 LGHNT, CDR2 FRNRAP. V lost 3 bases, J lost 1 base, and 6 bases lay in between. The CDR3 has 13 residues. This CDR3 reads CASGLWGNTEAFF. The CDR3 DNA follows: TGTGCTAGTGGTTTATGGGGGAACACTGAAGCTTTCTTT.

The chain recombines TRBV13 with TRBJ1-3; D gene ambiguous. In germline, CDR1 is PRHDT, CDR2 FYEKMQ (reference sequence). The V end lost 1 base, the J end lost 2 bases, and 9 bases lay between the germline ends. The CDR3 spans 15 residues. This CDR3 is CASSLAGYTGNTIYF. The CDR3 bases are TGTGCCAGCAGCTTAGCAGGTTACACTGGAAACACCATATATTTT.

The chain has TRBV9 and TRBJ2-3; D is ambiguous. The germline V gene encodes CDR1 SGDLS and CDR2 YYNGEE. The V and J ends lost 4 bases and 0 bases respectively, with 9 bases between them. This CDR3 has 14 amino acids. The chain's CDR3 is CASSRRMSTDTQYF. DNA of the CDR3: TGTGCCAGCAGCAGACGGATGAGCACAGATACGCAGTATTTT.

This clonotype has only a few counts. The rearrangement uses TRBV15 and TRBJ1-6; the D is unclear. This CDR3 comprises 15 residues. Trimming removed 0 bases from V and 9 bases from J, with 12 bases in between. The germline CDR1 and CDR2 sequences are LNHNV and YYDKDF (reference sequence). The CDR3 region has the DNA TGTGCCACCAGCAGAGATCGAACTTCGGGTTCACCCCTCCACTTT. Amino acids: CATSRDRTSGSPLHF.

This clonotype was recorded a few times. This chain links TRBV27 with TRBJ1-1; D call uncertain. Trimming pared 5 bases from V and 8 bases from J, leaving 15 bases between. Per germline, CDR1 MNHEY and CDR2 SMNVEV (reference sequence). This CDR3 is built from 13 residues. CDR3 residues: CASSLSHGTEAFF. The CDR3 coding sequence is TGTGCCAGCAGTCTCAGCCACGGAACCGAAGCTTTCTTT.

The rearrangement joins TRBV20-1 to TRBJ1-4, with 8 bases identical to TRBD1. The CDR3 is 19 amino acids. Germline-derived CDR1 and CDR2 are DFQATT and SNEGSKA (reference sequence). V lost 1 base, J lost 5 bases, and 18 bases stayed unmatched. The CDR3 loop is CSARGPKTGARGRNEKLFF. The CDR3 region has the DNA TGCAGTGCTAGAGGGCCAAAGACAGGGGCAAGAGGTAGAAATGAAAAACTGTTTTTT.

In its sample, this clonotype was seen a few times. Relative to the germline gene, one junction end is altered; a read error may explain this. The rearrangement joins TRBV11-2 to TRBJ2-2, with D hard to call. CDR1 and CDR2 from the germline V gene are SGHAT and FQNNGV. The length of the CDR3 is 12 residues. In DNA form, the CDR3 reads TGTGCCAGCAACTTACACACCGGGGAGCTGTTTTTT. It yields the protein CASNLHTGELFF.

This clonotype was seen a few times. The rearrangement uses TRBV5-5 and TRBJ2-2; D is perhaps TRBD1 (6 bases). CDR3 length: 14 amino acids. Germline V gives CDR1 SGHKS, CDR2 YYEKEE (reference sequence). The V end was cut by 5 bases, the J end by 4 bases, with 12 bases between. This CDR3 is CASSEGQFTGELFF. The CDR3 nucleotides read TGTGCCAGCAGTGAAGGACAGTTCACCGGGGAGCTGTTTTTT.

In its sample, this clonotype was seen a few times. This chain joins TRBV4-3 and TRBJ2-7; 8 bases fit TRBD1. Looked up from germline, CDR1 is LGHNA and CDR2 is YSLEER. Trimming cost V 5 bases and J 0 bases; bases outside gene matches: 6. The CDR3 length is 15 residues. CDR3: CASSYMTGVSYEQYF. The DNA for the CDR3 is TGCGCCAGCAGCTACATGACAGGGGTCTCCTACGAGCAGTACTTC.